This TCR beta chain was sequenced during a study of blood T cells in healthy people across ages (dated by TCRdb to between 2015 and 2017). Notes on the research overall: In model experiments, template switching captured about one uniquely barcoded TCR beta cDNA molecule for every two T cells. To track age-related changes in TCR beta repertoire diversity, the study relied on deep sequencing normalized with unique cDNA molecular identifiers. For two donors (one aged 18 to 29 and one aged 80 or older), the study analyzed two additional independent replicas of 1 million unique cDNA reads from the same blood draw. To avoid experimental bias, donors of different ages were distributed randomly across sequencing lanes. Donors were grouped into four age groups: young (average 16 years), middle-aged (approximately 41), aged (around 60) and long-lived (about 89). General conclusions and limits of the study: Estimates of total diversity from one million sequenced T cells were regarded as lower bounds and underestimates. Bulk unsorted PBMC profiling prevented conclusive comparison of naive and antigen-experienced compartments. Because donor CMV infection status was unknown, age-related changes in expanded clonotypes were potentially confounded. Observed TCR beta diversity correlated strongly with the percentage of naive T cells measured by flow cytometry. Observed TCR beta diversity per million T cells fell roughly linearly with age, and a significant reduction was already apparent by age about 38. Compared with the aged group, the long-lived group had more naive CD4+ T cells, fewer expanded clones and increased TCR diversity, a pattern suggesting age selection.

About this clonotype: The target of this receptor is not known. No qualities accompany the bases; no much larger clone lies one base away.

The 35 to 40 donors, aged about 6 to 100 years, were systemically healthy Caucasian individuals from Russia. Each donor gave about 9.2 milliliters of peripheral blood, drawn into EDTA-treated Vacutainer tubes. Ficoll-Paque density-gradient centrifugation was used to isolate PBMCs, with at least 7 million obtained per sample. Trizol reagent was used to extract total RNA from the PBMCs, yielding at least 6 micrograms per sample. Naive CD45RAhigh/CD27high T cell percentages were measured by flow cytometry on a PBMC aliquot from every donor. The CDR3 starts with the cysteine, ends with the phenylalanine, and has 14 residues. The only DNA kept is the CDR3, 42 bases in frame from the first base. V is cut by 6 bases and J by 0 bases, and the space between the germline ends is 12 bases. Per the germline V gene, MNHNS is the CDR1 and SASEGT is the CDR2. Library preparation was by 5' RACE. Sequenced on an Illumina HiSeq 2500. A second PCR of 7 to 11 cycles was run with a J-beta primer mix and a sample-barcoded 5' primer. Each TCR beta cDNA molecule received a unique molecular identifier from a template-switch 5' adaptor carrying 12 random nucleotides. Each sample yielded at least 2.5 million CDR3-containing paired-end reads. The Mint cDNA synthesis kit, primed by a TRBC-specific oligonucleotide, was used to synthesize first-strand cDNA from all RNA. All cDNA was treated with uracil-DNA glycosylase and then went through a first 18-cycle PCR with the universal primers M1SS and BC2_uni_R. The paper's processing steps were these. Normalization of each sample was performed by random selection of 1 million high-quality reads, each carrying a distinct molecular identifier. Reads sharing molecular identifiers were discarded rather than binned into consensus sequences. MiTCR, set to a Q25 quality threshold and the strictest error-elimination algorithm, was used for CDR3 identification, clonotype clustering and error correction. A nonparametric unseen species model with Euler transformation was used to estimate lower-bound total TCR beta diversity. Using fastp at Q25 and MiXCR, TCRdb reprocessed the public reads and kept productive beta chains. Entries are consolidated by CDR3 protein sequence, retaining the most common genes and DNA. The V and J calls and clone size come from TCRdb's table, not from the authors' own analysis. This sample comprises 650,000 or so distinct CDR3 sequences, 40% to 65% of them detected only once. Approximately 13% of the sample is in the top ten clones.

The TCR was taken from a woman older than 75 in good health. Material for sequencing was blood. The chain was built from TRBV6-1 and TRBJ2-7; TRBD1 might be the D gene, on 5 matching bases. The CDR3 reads CASREQGVSYEQYF. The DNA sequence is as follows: TGTGCCAGCAGGGAACAAGGGGTCTCCTACGAGCAGTACTTC.